Below, 2 T cell receptor beta chains from the same sample are listed, as sequenced in a study of blood T cells in healthy people across ages (dated by TCRdb to 2014 to 2015). The method was 5' RACE. Data came from an Illumina HiSeq 2500. A second about 7 to 12 cycle PCR used a sample-barcoded 5' primer and a J-beta primer mix. TCRdb reprocessing: public reads trimmed at Q25 with fastp, clones called with MiXCR, in-frame beta chains kept. Each CDR3 protein appears once, grouped with its most common genes and DNA. Here the sample has about 1.7 million distinct CDR3 sequences; roughly 27% occur a single time. Together, the top ten hold over 7% of the sample. Material: blood. The receptors come from a woman in her twenties or thirties in good health.

V gene TRBV2 combines with J gene TRBJ2-3; tentatively, D is TRBD2 (6 bases). The CDR3 covers 15 residues. V was trimmed by 9 bases and J by 4 bases, leaving 20 bases between them. Germline CDR1 reads SNHLY; CDR2 reads FYNNEI. CDR3 DNA: TGTGCCAGTTCCCGGGACTCCACGGCCCCAGATACGCAGTATTTT. Its protein is CASSRDSTAPDTQYF.

This clonotype has a handful of counts. This chain uses TRBV11-3 with TRBJ2-5, with D tentatively TRBD1 (6 bases). The J call may be incorrect, as the DNA end agrees better with TRBJ2-7. The CDR3 extends over 13 amino acids. Germline V gives CDR1 SGHNT, CDR2 YENEEA. The CDR3 region is CASSVQSGVEQYF. In nucleotides, the CDR3 is TGTGCCAGCAGCGTCCAATCAGGGGTCGAGCAGTACTTC.